This T cell receptor beta chain originates from a study of monozygotic twins with inflammatory bowel disease. This CDR3 contains 15 residues. Germline V CDR1 and CDR2: DFQATT, SNEGSKA (reference sequence). TCRdb reprocessed the 5' RACE reads, keeping one entry per CDR3 protein, no DNA. In total, the table holds about 110,000 distinct CDR3 sequences. The chain has TRBV20-1 and TRBJ2-1; as DNA is missing, the TRBD2 call by TCRdb cannot be tested. The sequenced sample was blood. This sequence was found in a human donor with ulcerative colitis or Crohn's disease, or a healthy co-twin of an affected twin (not recorded which). Here the CDR3 reads CSANPTSGGAAEQFF.